Listed here are 13 T cell receptor beta chains from one sample, sequenced in a study of T cells in tuberculosis. Time point: new active TB diagnosis, blood taken before or within 7 days of starting treatment. Repertoires were generated with immunoSEQ multiplex PCR, while TCRdb's copy carries only in-frame clones and drops some. There are some 5,500 clones in the sample; 95% to 98% occur only once, and roughly 11% lies in the top ten. The sample in question was PBMCs, obtained at tuberculosis diagnosis. All receptors come from an adult with tuberculosis.

This clone was seen only once. The rearrangement uses TRBV5-4 and TRBJ1-5, with TRBD1 as a possible D gene (5 bases). Trimming cost V 0 bases and J 4 bases, with 14 bases left between them. CDR3 size: 16 residues. Germline V gene data show CDR1 as SGHNT and CDR2 as YYREEE (reference sequence). The CDR3 here is CASSLDGAPPNQPQHF. CDR3 nucleotides: TGTGCCAGCAGCTTGGATGGGGCCCCGCCAAATCAGCCCCAGCATTTT.

This chain uses TRBV2 with TRBJ1-1; TRBD1 might be the D (5 bases). The CDR3 has 14 residues. V was pared by 1 base and J by 1 base, with 7 bases between. Germline CDR1 is SNHLY and CDR2 is FYNNEI. The CDR3 is CASSEVDTNTEAFF. CDR3 in DNA: TGTGCCAGCAGTGAAGTGGACACGAACACTGAAGCTTTCTTT.

This clone has a single count. The chain links TRBV10-2 to TRBJ2-1; 9 nucleotides line up with TRBD1. Trimming removed 1 base from V and 7 bases from J; junction bases left unmatched: 8. The CDR3 runs to 16 residues. CDR1 WSHSY and CDR2 SAAADI come from the germline V gene. CDR3 coding DNA: TGCGCCAGCAGTGAGTTACTGGGACAGGGTTCTAATGAGCAGTTCTTC. Its protein is CASSELLGQGSNEQFF.

This clone was recorded only once. V is TRBV7-8 and J is TRBJ2-1, with TRBD2 matching 7 bases. V was pared by 3 bases and J by 8 bases, with 13 bases of the junction left unmatched. This CDR3 is built from 16 residues. Germline values: CDR1 SGHVS, CDR2 FQNEAQ. The CDR3 region is CASSFRRWGGVDEQFF. As DNA, the CDR3 is TGTGCCAGCAGCTTTAGACGGTGGGGGGGAGTGGATGAGCAGTTCTTC.

J is TRBJ2-5 and V is TRBV4-1, with D tentatively TRBD2 (7 bases). The V end was cut by 1 base, the J end by 5 bases, with 17 bases between. This CDR3 contains 16 residues. CDR1 is MGHRA and CDR2 is YSYEKL in the germline V gene. CDR3 residues: CASSQVGGALGETQYF. In nucleotides, the CDR3 is TGCGCCAGCAGCCAAGTGGGGGGGGCTCTCGGGGAGACCCAGTACTTC.

The rearrangement links TRBV19 to TRBJ2-7, with D possibly TRBD1 on 5 matching bases. Germline V gene sequence: CDR1 LNHDA, CDR2 SQIVND (reference sequence). The CDR3 runs 13 residues. V lost 10 bases and J 2 bases, leaving 15 bases between the germline ends. CDR3 loop: CANPGPRAYEQYF. In DNA, the CDR3 is TGTGCCAATCCGGGCCCCAGGGCCTACGAGCAGTACTTC.

The chain uses TRBV6-1 and TRBJ2-1, with TRBD2 matching 8 bases. V trimming: 2 bases; J trimming: 4 bases; junction bases outside the gene matches: 10. CDR1 is MNHNS and CDR2 is SASEGT in the germline V gene. The CDR3 is 17 residues long. This chain's CDR3 is CASSELGGRSLYNEQFF. The CDR3 nucleotides read TGTGCCAGCAGTGAATTAGGCGGGAGGTCCCTGTACAATGAGCAGTTCTTC.

J is TRBJ1-1 and V is TRBV29-1; possibly TRBD1 for D (6 bases). The V gene's germline CDR1 is SQVTM and CDR2 ANQGSEA. The germline V and J ends were trimmed by 6 bases and 0 bases, with 11 bases remaining between them. The CDR3 runs to 13 residues. CDR3 region: CSVQGQLNTEAFF. CDR3 nucleotide sequence: TGCAGCGTCCAGGGGCAGTTGAACACTGAAGCTTTCTTT.

In DNA, the CDR3 is TGCGCCAGCAGCCAACTGGTCAGGGGCCACTACGAGCAGTACTTC. It yields the protein CASSQLVRGHYEQYF. The chain is built from TRBV4-1 and TRBJ2-7; TRBD1 might be the D (6 bases). The CDR3 contains 15 residues. V was clipped by 2 bases and J by 3 bases, with 14 bases between them. Germline V lookup: CDR1 MGHRA, CDR2 YSYEKL.

The CDR3 loop reads CASSIMSGDGHTDTQYF. The CDR3 nucleotides are TGCGCCAGCAGCATAATGTCAGGGGATGGTCATACAGATACGCAGTATTTT. The gene calls are TRBV5-1 and TRBJ2-3; possible D gene TRBD1, 6 bases. Trimming cost V 4 bases and J 3 bases, with 21 bases left between them. CDR1 and CDR2 from the germline V gene are SGHRS and YFSETQ. This CDR3 has 17 residues.

The chain uses TRBV6-1 and TRBJ2-7, with TRBD1 as a possible D gene (6 bases). This CDR3 has 14 amino acids. Germline CDR1 reads MNHNS; CDR2 reads SASEGT. V lost 5 bases to trimming and J lost 7 bases, with 18 bases between them. The CDR3 bases are TGTGCCAGCAGTCATCGGACAGACAGGCGGGAGCAGTACTTC. Its protein product is CASSHRTDRREQYF.

This clone is a singleton in its sample. The chain joins TRBV20-1 to TRBJ2-7; D is uncertain. Trimming cost V 6 bases and J 5 bases, with 8 bases left between them. CDR3 length equals 10 residues. Germline loops: CDR1 DFQATT, CDR2 SNEGSKA (reference sequence). The CDR3 sequence is CSARLHEQYF. Written as DNA, the CDR3 is TGCAGTGCCCGTCTTCACGAGCAGTACTTC.

This chain joins TRBV10-3 and TRBJ1-2; the D gene is possibly TRBD1 (6 bases). This CDR3 contains 14 residues. The germline gives CDR1 ENHRY, CDR2 SYGVKD. Between the trimmed V and J ends, which lost 0 bases and 7 bases, there was a span of 12 bases. The CDR3 loop is CAISESGGATGYTF. CDR3 in DNA: TGTGCCATCAGTGAGTCGGGGGGGGCGACTGGCTACACCTTC.